This section outlines one TCR beta chain sequence together with its context. The data were obtained in a study of blood T cell repertoires in COVID-19. About the study: The study drew acute and convalescent COVID-19 samples from the United States, Italy and Spain. PBMCs, B-cell-depleted T cells, or T cells provided the cDNA or gDNA that made up the material.

Per the authors' pipeline: Amplification of reference gene primers was used by the study to estimate nucleated cell counts. Sequenced by immunoSEQ multiplex PCR; TCRdb stores in-frame clones only, minus some. D and trimming come from the DNA, and the V and J calls and clone size come from that table. The table has 130,000 to 150,000 clones, about four fifths seen once. The CDR3 is 15 residues long. V shed 3 bases and J shed 1 base, with 7 bases lying between them. Germline V gene lookup returns CDR1 MDHEN and CDR2 SYDVKM. The TCR originated in a man in his 70s who had recovered from COVID-19. Material for sequencing was peripheral blood. The J gene is TRBJ1-6, the V gene TRBV28; maybe TRBD1 (6 bases). CDR3 residues: CASSFRGSYNSPLHF. For the CDR3, the DNA is TGTGCCAGCAGTTTCAGGGGATCCTATAATTCACCCCTCCACTTT.